The source of this TCR beta chain is a study of identical twins. Template switching added a universal primer binding site, and final cDNA carried unique molecular identifiers. TCRdb itself ran the 5' RACE reads through MiXCR, one entry per CDR3 protein. This table holds a few hundred thousand distinct CDR3 sequences, roughly 9.9% found once. The V gene's germline CDR1 is SGHTA and CDR2 FQGNSA. V lost 0 bases to trimming and J lost 5 bases; unmatched junction nucleotides: 7. The CDR3 runs 17 residues. General study findings and limits: Memory repertoires lacked the insertion deficit that abundant cord blood beta clonotypes showed.

Comment on this clonotype: What it binds is not known.

The same data also went into a second study, on yellow fever vaccine responses in identical twins.

The sequenced sample was PBMCs. This TCR derives from a woman aged 18-29 years in good health. V usage is TRBV7-2 and J usage is TRBJ2-5; 12 positions agree with TRBD2. In nucleotides, the CDR3 is TGTGCCAGCAGCTTAGCGCCTAGCGGGGGGGCGAGGGAGACCCAGTACTTC. Encoded protein: CASSLAPSGGARETQYF.